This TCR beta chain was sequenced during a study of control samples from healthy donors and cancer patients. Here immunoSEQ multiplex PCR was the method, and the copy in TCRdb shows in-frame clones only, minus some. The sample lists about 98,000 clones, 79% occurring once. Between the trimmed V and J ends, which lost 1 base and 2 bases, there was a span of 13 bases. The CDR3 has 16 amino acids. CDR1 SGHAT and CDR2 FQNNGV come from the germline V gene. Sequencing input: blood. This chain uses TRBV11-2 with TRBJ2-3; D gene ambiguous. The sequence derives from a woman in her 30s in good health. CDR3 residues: CASSLGPRRITDTQYF. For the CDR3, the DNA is TGTGCCAGCAGCTTAGGACCACGGCGAATCACAGATACGCAGTATTTT.